This T cell receptor beta chain appears in the sequencing data of a study of early T cells in non-severe SARS-CoV-2 infection. Study in general: From unsorted whole blood, bulk RNA was sequenced, and the chains remained unpaired. Study-wide points: VDJdb-based annotation leaned toward anti-spike CD8 responses and missed private and CD4 specificities.

On this clonotype itself: Its specificity is unknown.

Trimming took 3 bases from V and 4 from J, leaving 9 bases between them. CDR3 length equals 13 residues. Attachment of unique molecular identifiers to individual cDNA molecules was performed. TCRdb re-analysed the 5' RACE reads in MiXCR, keeping a single row per CDR3 protein. The data show some 97,000 distinct CDR3 sequences, 9.5% to 11% seen once. This chain joins TRBV12-3 or TRBV12-4 and TRBJ1-2; D is uncertain. The sample in question was whole blood, obtained at baseline. This clonotype was sampled from an adult who was a healthcare worker with PCR-confirmed SARS-CoV-2 infection or an uninfected control (not recorded which). The CDR3 loop is CASSLGRSYGYTF. The CDR3 nucleotides are TGTGCCAGCAGTTTGGGCAGAAGCTATGGCTACACCTTC.